This passage covers 30 T cell receptor beta chains from one sample sequenced in a study of CD8+CD57+ T cells in acquired aplastic anemia. All sequencing subjects had displayed CD8+CD57+ cell expansion on flow cytometry. TCR beta VDJ and CDR3 were profiled, and genomic DNA was the template. TCRdb passed the reads through MiXCR, listing each CDR3 protein once. In the table there are 200,000 to 300,000 distinct CDR3 sequences, 65% to 90% of which are singletons. Sequencing was carried out using sorted CD4+, CD8+, or CD8+CD57+ T cells (not recorded which) from PBMCs. All receptors derive from a human donor with aplastic anemia.

For this clonotype: The junction does not match germline at one end; this may be a read error. The V and J genes are TRBV7-8 and TRBJ2-4; perhaps TRBD2 as D (5 bases). The CDR3 spans 12 residues. Germline V CDR1 and CDR2: SGHVS, FQNEAQ. This CDR3 reads CASGGAGNVQKF. In DNA form, the CDR3 reads TGTGCCAGCGGAGGAGCTGGGAACGTTCAGAAGTTC.

A word on this clonotype: Likely a read error: the CDR3 ends without its conserved phenylalanine or tryptophan. Because the CDR3's place on the DNA is in doubt, the DNA is left out and the CDR3 is given as listed by TCRdb. The V call is TRBV2, the J call TRBJ1-2. The germline V gene encodes CDR1 SNHLY and CDR2 FYNNEI. The CDR3 is 16 amino acids in total, end residues counted. This chain's CDR3 is CASSVLKHVLVYQYFV.

The chain combines TRBV7-2 with TRBJ2-5; 7 bases match TRBD2. Germline V lookup: CDR1 SGHTA, CDR2 FQGNSA. The CDR3 is 15 residues long. With V trimmed by 0 bases and J by 14 bases, 15 bases remained unmatched. In nucleotides, the CDR3 is TGTGCCAGCAGCTTAGCGGGAGGGTCCGATACGCACTATTACTTC. It is translated as CASSLAGGSDTHYYF.

This clonotype was observed a few times. This chain connects TRBV15 to TRBJ2-3, with 9 bases lining up with TRBD2. The CDR3 loop spans 13 amino acids. Germline loops: CDR1 LNHNV, CDR2 YYDKDF (reference sequence). With V trimmed by 5 bases and J by 10 bases, 7 bases remained unmatched. CDR3 DNA: TGTGCCACCAGCGGCGTAGCGGGAGAGGCGCAGTATTTT. Protein sequence: CATSGVAGEAQYF.

The rearrangement links TRBV7-9 to TRBJ1-1, with TRBD1 identical over 9 bases. Unmatched junction bases numbered 18, after V lost 5 bases and J lost 14 bases. The CDR3 runs 15 residues. CDR1 and CDR2 (germline): SEHNR, FQNEAQ (reference sequence). The CDR3 loop reads CASSEGGTGSSEEFF. CDR3 coding DNA: TGTGCCAGCAGCGAAGGGGGGACAGGGAGCTCGGAAGAGTTCTTT.

The chain has TRBV15 and TRBJ2-5, with D tentatively TRBD1 (5 bases). Germline assignment: CDR1 LNHNV and CDR2 YYDKDF (reference sequence). This CDR3 region has 14 residues. The V end was cut by 8 bases, the J end by 1 base, with 14 bases between. Here the CDR3 DNA reads TGTGCCACCCCCAGGGCCTCCAGCCAAGAGACCCAGTACTTC. This codes for CATPRASSQETQYF.

This CDR3 is CASTFANEQFF. CDR3 sequence (DNA): TGTGCCAGCACCTTTGCGAACGAGCAGTTCTTC. The chain combines TRBV5-8 with TRBJ2-1; D call uncertain. The CDR3 extends over 11 amino acids. Germline values: CDR1 SGHTS, CDR2 YDEGEE. Trimming left V 6 bases short and J 10 bases short, with 11 bases between. Filled out from reference TRBV5-8 and TRBJ2-1, the complete variable domain reads EAGVTQSPTHLIKTRGQQATLRCSPISGHTSVYWYQQALGLGLQFLLWYDEGEERNRGNFPPRFSGRQFPNYSSELNVNALELEDSALYLCASTFANEQFFGPGTRLTVL.

The V gene is TRBV7-2, the J gene TRBJ2-7, with D perhaps matching TRBD2 (6 bases). The CDR3 is made up of 16 amino acids. Trimming removed 2 bases from V and 4 bases from J, with 18 bases in between. Germline V CDR1 and CDR2: SGHTA, FQGNSA. The CDR3 region has the DNA TGTGCCAGCAGCTTATCTCCGGGGGTTTTGGCGTACGAGCAGTACTTC. Protein sequence: CASSLSPGVLAYEQYF.

The V and J genes are TRBV2 and TRBJ2-6; D possibly corresponds to TRBD1 (5 bases). The CDR3 runs to 15 residues. Trimming took 1 base from V and 2 from J, leaving 6 bases between them. Germline V gene lookup returns CDR1 SNHLY and CDR2 FYNNEI. CDR3 region: CASSEEGAGANVLTF. DNA for the CDR3: TGTGCCAGCAGTGAAGAAGGGGCTGGGGCCAACGTCCTGACTTTC.

Comment on this clonotype: The junction shows a germline mismatch at one end, possibly a read error. The CDR3 DNA reads as TGTGCCAGCAGCTTAGCGCTGGAGGCGAATTATGGCTATACCTTC. Translated: CASSLALEANYGYTF. The V gene is TRBV7-8, the J gene TRBJ1-2; D unresolved. This CDR3 contains 15 residues. CDR1 and CDR2 (germline): SGHVS, FQNEAQ.

A note on this clonotype: The CDR3 ends on some other residue instead of the conserved phenylalanine or tryptophan, so this is likely a read error. The DNA is left out, because the CDR3 cannot be placed on it with certainty; the CDR3 is given as TCRdb lists it. This rearrangement joins TRBV7-8 to TRBJ2-1; TRBD1 is the table's D call, not checked against the DNA. With termini counted, the CDR3 has 16 amino acids. Germline V gene data show CDR1 as SGHVS and CDR2 as FQNEAQ. The CDR3 is CASSLAGSPGTQYFFS.

This clonotype was detected only once. V is TRBV7-3 and J is TRBJ1-2, with D maybe TRBD1 (5 bases). In germline, CDR1 is SGHTA, CDR2 FQGTGA. With 3 bases removed from V and 6 bases from J, the gap between germline ends came to 20 bases. The CDR3 spans 16 residues. CDR3 residues: CASSLEQDRLVHGYTF. The DNA for the CDR3 is TGTGCCAGCAGCTTGGAACAGGACCGCCTCGTACATGGCTACACCTTC.

This chain joins TRBV7-8 and TRBJ2-1, with D perhaps TRBD2 (5 bases). The germline V gene has CDR1 SGHVS and CDR2 FQNEAQ. The ends were cut back, 3 bases at V and 8 bases at J, with 20 bases in the middle. The CDR3 spans 16 residues. CDR3 amino acids: CASSFPGSRDTDEQFF. CDR3 sequence (DNA): TGTGCCAGCAGCTTTCCAGGAAGTCGGGATACCGATGAGCAGTTCTTC.

This chain connects TRBV11-2 to TRBJ1-1; TRBD1 is a possible D gene (5 bases). The V and J ends lost 5 bases and 1 base respectively, with 11 bases between them. CDR3 length: 14 residues. Germline CDR1 reads SGHAT; CDR2 reads FQNNGV. CDR3 sequence reads: CASSLQASNTEAFF. In DNA, the CDR3 is TGTGCCAGCAGCCTACAGGCTTCGAACACTGAAGCTTTCTTT.

The chain employs TRBV7-2 and TRBJ2-3; D is ambiguous. Germline CDR1 is SGHTA and CDR2 is FQGNSA. V was shortened by 5 bases and J by 3 bases, with 6 bases between the two germline ends. The CDR3 is 12 residues long. The CDR3 loop reads CASSTYTDTQYF. In DNA, the CDR3 is TGTGCCAGCAGCACCTATACAGATACGCAGTATTTT.

On this clonotype itself: Because the CDR3 is missing its conserved closing phenylalanine or tryptophan, this is likely a read error. The chain recombines TRBV19 with TRBJ2-5; a weak D match, TRBD2 (6 bases). Per germline, CDR1 LNHDA and CDR2 SQIVND (reference sequence). Trimming removed 9 bases from V and 5 bases from J, with 22 bases in between. This CDR3 has 15 amino acids. CDR3 loop: CASSLARGAYETQYV. The CDR3 DNA is TGTGCCAGCAGCTTAGCCCGCGGGGCCTACGAGACCCAGTACGTC.

Notes on this clonotype: One end of the junction varies from germline; a read error may be responsible. The chain couples TRBV5-5 to TRBJ2-4; weak D call: TRBD1 (5 bases). Germline values: CDR1 SGHKS, CDR2 YYEKEE (reference sequence). This CDR3 contains 12 residues. The CDR3 nucleotides read TGTGCCAGCAGCGGGGCTGGGAACATTCAGTGCTTC. This encodes CASSGAGNIQCF.

As for this clonotype: The CDR3 ends on some other residue instead of the conserved phenylalanine or tryptophan, so this is likely a read error. The genes are TRBV7-9 and TRBJ2-3; the D gene is possibly TRBD2 (7 bases). V was clipped by 6 bases and J by 8 bases, with 15 bases between them. CDR1 SEHNR and CDR2 FQNEAQ come from the germline V gene (reference sequence). The CDR3 has 13 residues. The CDR3 DNA reads as TGTGCCAGCAGTACAGTGGCGGGGGCTACGCAGTATGTT. Encoded protein: CASSTVAGATQYV.

In DNA, the CDR3 is TGCAGTGCCAGTAGTTGGGGACGCGAGAACACTGATACGCAGTATTTT. Protein sequence: CSASSWGRENTDTQYF. The chain joins TRBV20-1 to TRBJ2-3; the D call may be TRBD1 or TRBD2 (5 bases each). V lost 6 bases to trimming and J lost 6 bases, with 25 bases between them. CDR1 is DFQATT and CDR2 is SNEGSKA in the germline V gene (reference sequence). CDR3 length equals 16 residues.

This clonotype was counted a single time. The conserved closing phenylalanine or tryptophan is absent in this CDR3, likely reflecting a read error. The DNA is left out, because the CDR3 cannot be placed on it with certainty; the CDR3 is given as TCRdb lists it. This rearrangement joins TRBV7-8 to TRBJ2-4; TRBD1 reflects the table's D call only, with no check against the DNA. The CDR3 region is 12 residues in length, termini included. Germline-derived CDR1 and CDR2 are SGHVS and FQNEAQ. This CDR3 is CASSGAGGLEYY.

In the case of this clonotype: The conserved closing phenylalanine or tryptophan is absent in this CDR3, likely reflecting a read error. The CDR3 nucleotides read TGTGCCAGCAGCTTAGGGGGAGGTGCCGAGCAGTATTAT. Its translation: CASSLGGGAEQYY. The chain carries TRBV7-8 and TRBJ2-3, with D maybe TRBD2 (6 bases). Trimming left V 1 base short and J 11 bases short, with 13 bases between. The length of the CDR3 is 13 residues. Germline V gives CDR1 SGHVS, CDR2 FQNEAQ.

As regards this clonotype: The final CDR3 position lacks the conserved phenylalanine or tryptophan, pointing to a likely read error. The genes are TRBV10-2 and TRBJ2-1; 11 bases are a match to TRBD2. V was clipped by 6 bases and J by 5 bases; unmatched bases: 6. The CDR3 covers 15 residues. Germline CDR1 reads WSHSY; CDR2 reads SAAADI. CDR3 DNA: TGCGCCAGCAGGCTAGCGGGAGGCCGTCACAATGAGCAGTTCTAC. Its protein product is CASRLAGGRHNEQFY.

A note on this clonotype: One end of the junction does not line up with germline, which may come from a read error. V gene TRBV9 combines with J gene TRBJ2-7; D is possibly TRBD1 (5 bases). The CDR3 loop spans 14 amino acids. The germline V gene encodes CDR1 SGDLS and CDR2 YYNGEE. The CDR3 loop is CASSEGADTQDHDF. The CDR3 DNA is TGTGCCAGCAGCGAAGGGGCAGATACGCAGGATCATGACTTC.

This rearrangement joins TRBV7-8 to TRBJ2-1, with D maybe TRBD2 (5 bases). V lost 0 bases and J lost 10, with 19 bases in between. There are 16 residues in the CDR3. Germline CDR1 is SGHVS and CDR2 is FQNEAQ. This CDR3 reads CASSLASGPDTQEQFF. The CDR3 DNA is TGTGCCAGCAGCTTAGCGAGCGGCCCCGATACGCAGGAGCAGTTCTTC. Full variable domain (missing parts from reference TRBV7-8 and TRBJ2-1): GAGVSQSPRYKVAKRGQDVALRCDPISGHVSLFWYQQALGQGPEFLTYFQNEAQLDKSGLPSDRFFAERPEGSVSTLKIQRTQQEDSAVYLCASSLASGPDTQEQFFGPGTRLTVL.

This clonotype was found once. Compared with germline, one end of the junction differs, possibly owing to a read error. The V gene is TRBV7-9, the J gene TRBJ2-1, with 9 bases lining up with TRBD2. In germline, CDR1 is SEHNR, CDR2 FQNEAQ (reference sequence). CDR3 length: 13 residues. The CDR3 DNA reads as TGTGCCAGCAGCGAAGCGGGAGGTCCCGATCAGCAGTTT. As protein: CASSEAGGPDQQF.

This clonotype was recorded a few times. The V gene is TRBV2, the J gene TRBJ1-2; no reliable D call. Germline lookup yields CDR1 SNHLY and CDR2 FYNNEI. Trimming removed 2 bases from V and 6 bases from J, with 7 bases in between. This CDR3 contains 12 residues. CDR3 sequence (DNA): TGTGCCAGCAGTGAATATGGTGATGGCTACACCTTC. This gives the protein CASSEYGDGYTF.

The V gene is TRBV10-2, the J gene TRBJ1-2, with D tentatively TRBD1 (6 bases). Germline-derived CDR1 and CDR2 are WSHSY and SAAADI. Deletions cut 6 bases from V and 7 bases from J, with 9 bases between. The CDR3 sequence is 11 residues long. The CDR3 bases are TGCGCCAGCAGAGGGGGGGTTGGCTACACCTTC. Protein product: CASRGGVGYTF.

Details on this clonotype: One end of the junction does not line up with germline, which may come from a read error. The V gene is TRBV15, the J gene TRBJ2-3; tentatively, D is TRBD2 (5 bases). Germline lookup yields CDR1 LNHNV and CDR2 YYDKDF (reference sequence). This CDR3 is built from 14 residues. DNA for the CDR3: TGTGCCACCAGCTGGGCGGGCGGCCCAGAGACGCAGTATTTT. The encoded protein is CATSWAGGPETQYF.

A word on this clonotype: Compared with germline, one end of the junction differs, possibly owing to a read error. The CDR3 sequence is CATSIPRGTGELFF. In DNA form, the CDR3 reads TGTGCCACCAGCATTCCTCGGGGTACCGGGGAGCTGTTTTTT. J is TRBJ2-2 and V is TRBV7-9; tentatively, D is TRBD2 (5 bases). This CDR3 is 14 amino acids long. CDR1 is SEHNR, CDR2 FQNEAQ, per germline (reference sequence).

In its sample, this clonotype was seen once. Because it lacks the conserved phenylalanine or tryptophan at the end, this CDR3 is likely a read error. The DNA is left out, because the CDR3 cannot be placed on it with certainty; the CDR3 is given as TCRdb lists it. This sequence joins TRBV7-8 and TRBJ2-3; TRBD1 reflects the table's D call only, with no check against the DNA. The germline V gene encodes CDR1 SGHVS and CDR2 FQNEAQ. The CDR3 is 11 residues long, counting both termini. The CDR3: CASGLAGGALL.